This T cell receptor beta chain appears in the sequencing data of a study of shared clonotypes between healthy human individuals. V was pared by 6 bases and J by 6 bases, with 17 bases between. Germline V lookup: CDR1 MNHEY, CDR2 SMNVEV (reference sequence). The CDR3 extends over 15 amino acids. The data were produced by immunoSEQ multiplex PCR, yet TCRdb's version contains in-frame clones alone and is incomplete. The sample consists of about 2.4 million clones, 90% to 95% of them appearing once. This clone occurred once. V and J are TRBV27 and TRBJ2-2; D is perhaps TRBD1 (5 bases). This receptor was identified in a man younger than 30 in good health. Some clones in this sample may be carry-over from other donors' samples. Sequencing was performed on naive CD4+ T cells from PBMCs. Subset in this sample: CD45RA+ positively selected. CDR3 bases: TGTGCCAGCAGCCTTTTAATGGGGCCCCCCGGGGAGCTGTTTTTT. Residues: CASSLLMGPPGELFF.